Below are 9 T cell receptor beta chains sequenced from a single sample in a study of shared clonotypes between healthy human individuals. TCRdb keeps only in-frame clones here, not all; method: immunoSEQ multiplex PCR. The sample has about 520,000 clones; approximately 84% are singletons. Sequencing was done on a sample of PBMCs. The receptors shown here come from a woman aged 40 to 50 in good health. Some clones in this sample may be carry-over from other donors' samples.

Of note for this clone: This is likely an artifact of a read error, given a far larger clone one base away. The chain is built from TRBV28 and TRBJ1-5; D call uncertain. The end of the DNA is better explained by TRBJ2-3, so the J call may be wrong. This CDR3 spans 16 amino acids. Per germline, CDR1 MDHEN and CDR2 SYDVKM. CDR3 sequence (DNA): TGTGCCAGCAGTTTGACCAGCCGCATCCCAAATCAGCCCCAGTATTTT. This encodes CASSLTSRIPNQPQYF.

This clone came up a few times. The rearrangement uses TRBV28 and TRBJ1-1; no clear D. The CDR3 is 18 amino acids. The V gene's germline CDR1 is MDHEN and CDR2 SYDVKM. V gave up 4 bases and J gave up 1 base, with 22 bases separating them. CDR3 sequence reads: CASSSYGPWTDKNTEAFF. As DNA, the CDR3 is TGTGCCAGCAGTTCTTATGGCCCCTGGACGGATAAGAACACTGAAGCTTTCTTT.

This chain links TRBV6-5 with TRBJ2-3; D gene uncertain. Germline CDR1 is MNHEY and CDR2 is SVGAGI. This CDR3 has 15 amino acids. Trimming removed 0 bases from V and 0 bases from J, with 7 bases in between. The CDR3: CASSYSRVSTDTQYF. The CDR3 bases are TGTGCCAGCAGTTACTCTAGGGTTAGCACAGATACGCAGTATTTT.

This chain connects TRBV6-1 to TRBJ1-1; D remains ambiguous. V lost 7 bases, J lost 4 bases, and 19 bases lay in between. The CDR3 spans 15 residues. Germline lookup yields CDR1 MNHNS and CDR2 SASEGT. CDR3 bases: TGTGCCAGCACGGGTTTTTTCCCGGAGACCACTGAAGCTTTCTTT. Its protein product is CASTGFFPETTEAFF.

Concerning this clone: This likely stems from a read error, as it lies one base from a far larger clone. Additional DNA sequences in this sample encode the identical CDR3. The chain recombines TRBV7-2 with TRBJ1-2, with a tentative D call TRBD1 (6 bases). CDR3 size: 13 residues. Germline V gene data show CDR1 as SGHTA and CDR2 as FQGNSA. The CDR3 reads CASTEDPLGGYTF. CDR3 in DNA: TGTGCCAGCACCGAAGACCCTCTGGGGGGCTACACATTC.

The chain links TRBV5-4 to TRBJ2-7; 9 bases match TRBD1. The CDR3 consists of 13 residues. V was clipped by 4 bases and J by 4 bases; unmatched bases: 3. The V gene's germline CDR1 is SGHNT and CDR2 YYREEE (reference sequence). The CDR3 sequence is CASSPDRGYEQYF. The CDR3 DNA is TGTGCCAGCAGCCCGGACAGGGGTTACGAGCAGTACTTC.

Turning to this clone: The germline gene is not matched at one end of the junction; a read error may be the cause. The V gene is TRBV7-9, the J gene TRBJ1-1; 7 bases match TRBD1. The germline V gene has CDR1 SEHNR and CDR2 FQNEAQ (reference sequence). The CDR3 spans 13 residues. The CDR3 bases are TGTGCCAGCAGCTTAGGGGAGGGACAGTCGCCGACATTT. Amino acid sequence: CASSLGEGQSPTF.

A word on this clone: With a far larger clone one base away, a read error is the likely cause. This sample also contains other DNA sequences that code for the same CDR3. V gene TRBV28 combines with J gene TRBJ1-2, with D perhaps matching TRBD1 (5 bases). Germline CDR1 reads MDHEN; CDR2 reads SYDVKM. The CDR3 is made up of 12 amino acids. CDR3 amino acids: CASSPGFRGYTF. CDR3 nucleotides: TGTGCCAGCAGCCCTGGGTTTAGGGGCTACACATTC.

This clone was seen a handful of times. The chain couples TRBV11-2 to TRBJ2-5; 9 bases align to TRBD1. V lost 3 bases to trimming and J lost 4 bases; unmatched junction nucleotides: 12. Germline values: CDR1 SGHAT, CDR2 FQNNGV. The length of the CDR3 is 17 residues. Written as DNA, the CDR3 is TGTGCCAGCAGCTTTGGCGTAAGAACAGGGGGCGGAGAGACCCAGTACTTC. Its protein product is CASSFGVRTGGGETQYF.